This TCR beta chain was documented in a study of spatial heterogeneity in lung cancer. General study findings and limits: How many expanded intratumoral alpha and beta TCRs were present tracked the tumor mutation count, which was a count of nonsynonymous mutations.

Sample share makes this clonotype medium-sized. What it binds is unknown. The time point is: sample taken at primary tumor resection. In germline, CDR1 is SEHNR, CDR2 FQNEAQ (reference sequence). The V gene lost 4 bases and the J gene lost 4 bases, with 11 bases spanning the gap. The CDR3 covers 14 residues. From the 5' RACE reads, TCRdb called clonotypes with MiXCR, one entry per CDR3 protein. The data hold nearly 2,500 distinct CDR3 sequences, with approximately 6% observed a single time. The clonotype was recovered from a male donor with early-stage non-small cell lung cancer. The source material was lung tumor tissue, sampled at surgery. V is TRBV7-9 and J is TRBJ2-1, with D unresolved. CDR3 nucleotide sequence: TGTGCCAGCAGCTCCCCCCGAAATTACAATGAGCAGTTCTTC. Translated, it gives CASSSPRNYNEQFF.